The 23 T cell receptor beta chains presented below share a single source sample, sequenced in a study of T-cell memory formation after mild COVID-19. TCRdb used MiXCR to reprocess the 5' RACE reads, holding one entry per CDR3 protein. The sample holds hundreds of thousands of distinct CDR3 sequences, 15% to 20% seen once. Sequencing was carried out using PBMCs or a T cell subset sorted from them (not recorded which). The receptors come from an adult woman who had mild COVID-19 (a few samples of this study predate the infection). Cell type and time point are not known.

This clonotype turned up a few times. The chain couples TRBV2 to TRBJ2-3, with 9 bases identical to TRBD1. V lost 5 bases, J lost 4 bases, and 7 bases stayed unmatched. This CDR3 spans 15 amino acids. Germline values: CDR1 SNHLY, CDR2 FYNNEI. CDR3 in DNA: TGTGCCAGCAGTCCCCGGACAGGGGCCCCAGATACGCAGTATTTT. Translating it yields CASSPRTGAPDTQYF.

This clonotype was counted once. The rearrangement joins TRBV12-3 or TRBV12-4 to TRBJ1-1; weak D call: TRBD1 (5 bases). This CDR3 has 13 residues. Trimming took 6 bases from V and 3 from J, leaving 11 bases between them. CDR3 sequence reads: CASSRGGDTEAFF. The CDR3 nucleotides are TGTGCCAGCAGCCGAGGAGGGGACACTGAAGCTTTCTTT.

Only a few counts were recorded for this clonotype. This sequence joins TRBV18 and TRBJ2-1; 11 nucleotides align to TRBD2. Looked up from germline, CDR1 is KGHSH and CDR2 is LQKENI. The CDR3 length is 15 residues. J gave up 6 bases and V 3 bases, and 4 bases lay outside the gene matches. The CDR3 protein is CASSPSSGGSNEQFF. The CDR3, as DNA: TGTGCCAGCTCACCGTCTAGCGGGGGGTCCAATGAGCAGTTCTTC.

V is TRBV3-1 and J is TRBJ2-5, with 12 bases fitting TRBD2. The CDR3 consists of 16 residues. The V and J ends lost 4 bases and 5 bases, in that order; junction bases with no gene match: 8. From germline, CDR1 is LGHDT and CDR2 YNNKEL (reference sequence). The CDR3 protein is CASSRRLAGVVETQYF. The CDR3 DNA is TGTGCCAGCAGCCGCCGACTAGCGGGAGTTGTGGAGACCCAGTACTTC.

This clonotype came up a few times. The J gene is TRBJ1-4, the V gene TRBV7-2, with unresolved D. This CDR3 region has 14 residues. The ends were cut back, 2 bases at V and 3 bases at J, with 7 bases in the middle. The germline gives CDR1 SGHTA, CDR2 FQGNSA. The CDR3 reads CASSLTSANEKLFF. As DNA, the CDR3 is TGTGCCAGCAGCTTAACTAGTGCTAATGAAAAACTGTTTTTT.

V usage is TRBV27 and J usage is TRBJ1-1; 9 positions match TRBD1. V was clipped by 4 bases and J by 8 bases; unmatched bases: 17. This CDR3 comprises 17 residues. CDR1 is MNHEY and CDR2 is SMNVEV in the germline V gene (reference sequence). The CDR3 reads CASSSTGGSLLPQEAFF. Written as DNA, the CDR3 is TGTGCCAGCAGTTCTACAGGGGGCAGCCTCCTCCCCCAGGAAGCTTTCTTT.

This clonotype was observed a few times. The J gene is TRBJ2-7, the V gene TRBV5-6, with 7 nucleotides matching TRBD1. The CDR3 length is 14 residues. V was clipped by 5 bases and J by 2 bases; unmatched bases: 7. The germline V gene has CDR1 SGHDT and CDR2 YYEEEE. The CDR3 DNA sequence: TGTGCCAGCAGTCATCCGGGACAGCCCTACGAGCAGTACTTC. It specifies CASSHPGQPYEQYF.

This clonotype was seen ten or more times. The chain combines TRBV18 with TRBJ2-2, with D perhaps TRBD1 (6 bases). V lost 4 bases and J 0 bases, leaving 9 bases between the germline ends. The germline gives CDR1 KGHSH, CDR2 LQKENI. CDR3 size: 15 residues. Written as DNA, the CDR3 is TGTGCCAGCTCACGAGGACAGTCGAACACCGGGGAGCTGTTTTTT. This gives the protein CASSRGQSNTGELFF.

This clonotype came up a few times. The V and J genes are TRBV7-2 and TRBJ2-7; D may match TRBD1 or TRBD2 (5 bases each). Trimming cost V 3 bases and J 9 bases, with 12 bases left between them. The CDR3 is 12 amino acids. Germline CDR1 SGHTA, CDR2 FQGNSA. The CDR3 reads CASSLGPTRQYF. In DNA form, the CDR3 reads TGTGCCAGCAGCTTGGGACCGACGAGGCAGTACTTC. The entire variable domain, with the rest obtained from reference TRBV7-2 and TRBJ2-7, is as follows: GAGVSQSPSNKVTEKGKDVELRCDPISGHTALYWYRQSLGQGLEFLIYFQGNSAPDKSGLPSDRFSAERTGGSVSTLTIQRTQQEDSAVYLCASSLGPTRQYFGPGTRLTVT.

This clonotype has only a few counts. This chain uses TRBV27 with TRBJ2-7; D might be TRBD1 (6 bases). The germline V and J ends were trimmed by 4 bases and 5 bases, with 15 bases remaining between them. The length of the CDR3 is 14 residues. Germline-derived CDR1 and CDR2 are MNHEY and SMNVEV (reference sequence). CDR3 DNA: TGTGCCAGCAGTTCTTTACAGGGTGTCCACGAGCAGTACTTC. Residues: CASSSLQGVHEQYF.

There are a few counts of this clonotype. The chain links TRBV5-5 to TRBJ2-1, with 12 bases identical to TRBD2. Losses at the gene ends were 4 bases for V and 2 bases for J; bases not matched to a gene: 13. Germline-derived CDR1 and CDR2 are SGHKS and YYEKEE (reference sequence). The CDR3 contains 19 residues. CDR3 region: CASSALLFLAGGPYNEQFF. The CDR3 coding sequence is TGTGCCAGCAGCGCCCTTCTTTTCCTAGCGGGGGGGCCCTACAATGAGCAGTTCTTC.

This clonotype came up once. The chain couples TRBV19 to TRBJ2-3; 12 bases are shared with TRBD2. The germline CDR1 and CDR2 sequences are LNHDA and SQIVND (reference sequence). Losses at the gene ends were 10 bases for V and 2 bases for J; bases not matched to a gene: 10. This CDR3 is 16 amino acids long. The CDR3 DNA reads TGTGCCACTGCCCGACTAGCGGGGGAACCCACAGATACGCAGTATTTT. Translating it yields CATARLAGEPTDTQYF.

This clonotype was counted a few times. CDR3 amino acids: CASSPSGSRPHF. The CDR3, as DNA: TGTGCCAGCAGTCCGTCCGGGAGCCGGCCTCATTTT. The chain couples TRBV12-3 or TRBV12-4 to TRBJ1-5, with no clear D. This CDR3 comprises 12 residues. V was cut by 5 bases and J by 16 bases, with 18 bases left in between.

In its sample, this clonotype was seen a few times. The chain carries TRBV7-9 and TRBJ2-3, with 7 bases fitting TRBD2. Germline V gene data show CDR1 as SEHNR and CDR2 as FQNEAQ (reference sequence). CDR3 length: 15 residues. The V and J ends lost 1 base and 5 bases, in that order; junction bases with no gene match: 6. In nucleotides, the CDR3 is TGTGCCAGCAGCTTAGGAGGCAGGGAGGGAGATACGCAGTATTTT. This sequence encodes CASSLGGREGDTQYF.

The chain joins TRBV21-1 to TRBJ2-5; the table's D gene call, TRBD2, was not cross checked with the DNA. TRBV21-1 is flagged as a pseudogene. This CDR3 is 15 amino acids long. CDR3 region: CASRPLTRAGETQYF. The CDR3 DNA reads as TGTGCCAGCAGACCACTGACTAGGGCGGGAGAGACCCAGTACTTC.

This clonotype occurred a few times. The rearrangement uses TRBV5-8 and TRBJ2-7; 10 bases are a match to TRBD2. J gave up 0 bases and V 4 bases, and 4 bases lay outside the gene matches. The CDR3 extends over 15 amino acids. Per the germline V gene, CDR1 is SGHTS and CDR2 is YDEGEE. The CDR3 nucleotides read TGTGCCAGCAGCATGACTAGCGGGTACTCCTACGAGCAGTACTTC. This codes for CASSMTSGYSYEQYF.

V is TRBV25-1 and J is TRBJ2-5, with 7 positions matching TRBD1. Trimming removed 4 bases from V and 3 bases from J; junction bases left unmatched: 5. The CDR3 consists of 14 residues. The V gene's germline CDR1 is MGHDK and CDR2 SYGVNS. CDR3 sequence (DNA): TGTGCCAGCAGTGGGGGACAGCCTGAAGAGACCCAGTACTTC. Protein sequence: CASSGGQPEETQYF.

The chain joins TRBV7-9 to TRBJ2-6; tentative D call: TRBD2 (6 bases). V lost 6 bases to trimming and J lost 0 bases, with 18 bases between them. Per germline, CDR1 SEHNR and CDR2 FQNEAQ (reference sequence). The CDR3 contains 18 residues. The DNA for the CDR3 is TGTGCCAGCAGACTTCGCGGGGCCGCTAGCTCTGGGGCCAACGTCCTGACTTTC. Translating it yields CASRLRGAASSGANVLTF.

The chain employs TRBV7-2 and TRBJ2-3; the D gene could be TRBD1 or TRBD2 (6 bases each). The CDR3 extends over 18 amino acids. V lost 1 base, J lost 2 bases, and 19 bases lay in between. Germline V lookup: CDR1 SGHTA, CDR2 FQGNSA. CDR3 sequence: CASSLVQGGGINTDTQYF. CDR3 DNA: TGTGCCAGCAGCTTAGTACAGGGTGGGGGGATAAACACAGATACGCAGTATTTT. The variable domain in full, with the rest retrieved from reference TRBV7-2 and TRBJ2-3, is GAGVSQSPSNKVTEKGKDVELRCDPISGHTALYWYRQSLGQGLEFLIYFQGNSAPDKSGLPSDRFSAERTGGSVSTLTIQRTQQEDSAVYLCASSLVQGGGINTDTQYFGPGTRLTVL.

There are a few counts of this clonotype. The chain's CDR3 is CASSQRTGVEQFF. CDR3 bases: TGCGCCAGCAGCCAGCGGACAGGGGTTGAGCAGTTCTTC. The chain combines TRBV4-1 with TRBJ2-1; 9 positions agree with TRBD1. V lost 3 bases and J lost 9; bases outside the gene matches: 3. Germline V gene data show CDR1 as MGHRA and CDR2 as YSYEKL. This CDR3 has 13 amino acids.

V is TRBV6-2 or TRBV6-3 and J is TRBJ1-1; D may be TRBD1 (6 bases). This CDR3 has 12 amino acids. Germline loops: CDR1 MNHEY, CDR2 SVGEGT. Trimming took off 6 bases at V and 8 bases at J, with 13 bases between the two ends. The CDR3 nucleotides are TGTGCCAGCAGGGAATACAGGGACGAAGCTTTCTTT. Translated: CASREYRDEAFF.

This clonotype came up many times. This chain joins TRBV7-9 and TRBJ1-5, with D maybe TRBD1 (6 bases). Per germline, CDR1 SEHNR and CDR2 FQNEAQ (reference sequence). The CDR3 is 14 residues long. The V end was cut by 5 bases, the J end by 6 bases, with 14 bases between. CDR3 sequence reads: CASSPSDSLQPQHF. CDR3 sequence (DNA): TGTGCCAGCAGCCCGTCGGACAGTCTTCAGCCCCAGCATTTT.

CDR3 sequence: CASSSGLLVEAFF. The CDR3 DNA reads as TGTGCCAGCAGCTCCGGACTCCTCGTCGAAGCTTTCTTT. The chain links TRBV11-2 to TRBJ1-1; D ambiguous. The CDR3 is 13 residues long. Germline V gene data show CDR1 as SGHAT and CDR2 as FQNNGV. Trimming removed 4 bases from V and 8 bases from J, with 14 bases in between.